Listed here are 20 T cell receptor beta chains from one sample, sequenced in a study of shared clonotypes between healthy human individuals. The repertoire was sequenced with immunoSEQ multiplex PCR; TCRdb's copy has only in-frame clones and lacks some. The table records around 2.5 million clones, 93% of them present only once. Sequenced: naive CD4+ T cells from PBMCs. The subset here: CD45RA+ positively selected. All receptors come from a man between 18 and 35 years old in good health. Some clones in this sample may be carry-over from other donors' samples.

The gene calls are TRBV23-1 and TRBJ2-7; a weak D match, TRBD1 (6 bases). TRBV23-1 is labeled an ORF, and its function is uncertain. This CDR3 is built from 15 residues. With 0 bases removed from V and 0 bases from J, the gap between germline ends came to 9 bases. CDR3 protein: CASSQSGTISYEQYF. The DNA of the CDR3 is TGCGCCAGCAGTCAATCGGGGACAATCTCCTACGAGCAGTACTTC.

The chain recombines TRBV9 with TRBJ2-1, with 11 bases aligning to TRBD2. This CDR3 is 16 amino acids long. Germline V gene lookup returns CDR1 SGDLS and CDR2 YYNGEE. V shed 4 bases and J 4 bases; nucleotides not matched to a gene: 7. DNA for the CDR3: TGTGCCAGCAGCAAAGGACTAGCGGGTCTATACAATGAGCAGTTCTTC. This encodes CASSKGLAGLYNEQFF.

As concerns this clone: Other DNA sequences in the same sample also yield this CDR3. The V and J genes are TRBV28 and TRBJ1-1, with 9 bases matching TRBD1. V gave up 6 bases and J gave up 1 base; unmatched junction bases: 3. Germline CDR1 and CDR2: MDHEN and SYDVKM. The CDR3 is made up of 14 amino acids. The CDR3: CASSLQGANTEAFF. CDR3 in DNA: TGTGCCAGCAGCTTACAGGGGGCGAACACTGAAGCTTTCTTT.

V usage is TRBV19 and J usage is TRBJ2-1; TRBD1 matches 10 bases. With V trimmed by 4 bases and J by 6 bases, 6 bases remained unmatched. CDR3 length: 15 amino acids. Germline V CDR1 and CDR2: LNHDA, SQIVND (reference sequence). The CDR3 region has the DNA TGTGCCAGTAGTAGAAGACAGGGGGCAAGCAATGAGCAGTTCTTC. It is translated as CASSRRQGASNEQFF.

This clone was detected once. This sequence joins TRBV13 and TRBJ2-5, with D hard to call. The V gene's germline CDR1 is PRHDT and CDR2 FYEKMQ (reference sequence). The CDR3 is 14 amino acids. V was trimmed by 2 bases and J by 1 base, leaving 8 bases between them. The CDR3 here is CASSLRATQETQYF. DNA for the CDR3: TGTGCCAGCAGCTTACGGGCTACCCAAGAGACCCAGTACTTC.

The chain recombines TRBV6-5 with TRBJ2-7, with D perhaps assigned TRBD1 or TRBD2 (5 bases each). The CDR3 has 15 residues. In germline, CDR1 is MNHEY, CDR2 SVGAGI. Trimming pared 2 bases from V and 3 bases from J, leaving 14 bases between. The CDR3: CASSYRQTGGYEQYF. The CDR3 DNA is TGTGCCAGCAGTTACCGACAGACCGGAGGCTACGAGCAGTACTTC.

The V and J genes are TRBV19 and TRBJ1-2; D gene uncertain. The CDR3 length is 12 residues. The V gene's germline CDR1 is LNHDA and CDR2 SQIVND (reference sequence). With 3 bases removed from V and 8 bases from J, the gap between germline ends came to 10 bases. The CDR3 here is CASSILTGGYTF. DNA for the CDR3: TGTGCCAGTAGTATCCTTACGGGAGGCTACACCTTC. The variable domain in full, with the rest retrieved from reference TRBV19 and TRBJ1-2, is DGGITQSPKYLFRKEGQNVTLSCEQNLNHDAMYWYRQDPGQGLRLIYYSQIVNDFQKGDIAEGYSVSREKKESFPLTVTSAQKNPTAFYLCASSILTGGYTFGSGTRLTVV.

This chain joins TRBV5-4 and TRBJ2-4; TRBD2 might be the D (6 bases). Germline V gene lookup returns CDR1 SGHNT and CDR2 YYREEE (reference sequence). V was trimmed by 4 bases and J by 2 bases, leaving 13 bases between them. CDR3 length equals 15 residues. CDR3 loop: CASSTGAGPKNIQYF. The DNA of the CDR3 is TGTGCCAGCAGCACGGGCGCGGGACCCAAAAACATTCAGTACTTC.

V gene TRBV30 combines with J gene TRBJ2-1, with 7 bases lining up with TRBD2. V gave up 7 bases and J gave up 5 bases; unmatched junction bases: 14. The germline gives CDR1 GTSNPN, CDR2 SVGIG (reference sequence). This CDR3 contains 15 residues. CDR3 sequence: CASTPGGSGHNEQFF. CDR3 bases: TGTGCCTCAACCCCGGGCGGGAGCGGTCACAATGAGCAGTTCTTC.

This clone was detected only a few times. The V and J genes are TRBV5-1 and TRBJ1-1, with a tentative D call TRBD1 (5 bases). The CDR3 contains 14 residues. Deletions cut 4 bases from V and 3 bases from J, with 13 bases between. Germline V gene sequence: CDR1 SGHRS, CDR2 YFSETQ. The CDR3 DNA is TGCGCCAGCAGCCCCAGGGAACTCGACACTGAAGCTTTCTTT. This encodes CASSPRELDTEAFF.

The genes are TRBV30 and TRBJ1-2, with 10 bases fitting TRBD1. J gave up 6 bases and V 7 bases, and 8 bases lay outside the gene matches. The CDR3 contains 13 residues. Looked up from germline, CDR1 is GTSNPN and CDR2 is SVGIG (reference sequence). The chain's CDR3 is CAYRTGGAHGYTF. The CDR3 nucleotides are TGTGCCTACAGGACAGGGGGAGCTCATGGCTACACCTTC.

The V and J genes are TRBV30 and TRBJ1-3; TRBD1 might be the D (6 bases). Germline CDR1 reads GTSNPN; CDR2 reads SVGIG (reference sequence). With 6 bases removed from V and 0 bases from J, the gap between germline ends came to 12 bases. The CDR3 contains 14 residues. The CDR3 spells CACSRGDSGNTIYF. The CDR3 DNA reads as TGTGCCTGCTCCAGGGGAGACTCTGGAAACACCATATATTTT.

The gene calls are TRBV11-3 and TRBJ2-5; tentatively, D is TRBD1 (6 bases). The CDR3 contains 14 residues. Between the trimmed V and J ends, which lost 5 bases and 2 bases, there was a span of 12 bases. Germline V gene data show CDR1 as SGHNT and CDR2 as YENEEA. CDR3 amino acids: CASSHGQSQETQYF. The CDR3 coding sequence is TGTGCCAGCAGCCACGGACAGTCACAAGAGACCCAGTACTTC.

Points on this clone: Other DNA sequences of this sample code for an identical CDR3. J is TRBJ2-7 and V is TRBV11-2; 9 bases match TRBD2. Germline assignment: CDR1 SGHAT and CDR2 FQNNGV. This CDR3 is built from 14 residues. The trim removed 6 bases at V and 0 bases at J, leaving 3 bases unmatched. DNA for the CDR3: TGTGCCAGCAGTTTTAGCGGGAGCTCCTACGAGCAGTACTTC. Translation gives CASSFSGSSYEQYF.

As for this clone: The sample carries other DNA sequences with the same CDR3. The chain uses TRBV7-9 and TRBJ2-3, with 8 positions matching TRBD2. CDR1 and CDR2 from the germline V gene are SEHNR and FQNEAQ (reference sequence). V trimming: 1 base; J trimming: 3 bases; junction bases outside the gene matches: 3. CDR3 size: 15 residues. The CDR3 DNA follows: TGTGCCAGCAGCTTAGGGAGCGGGAGTACAGATACGCAGTATTTT. It translates to CASSLGSGSTDTQYF.

The J gene is TRBJ2-5, the V gene TRBV5-8; tentatively, D is TRBD2 (5 bases). Between the trimmed V and J ends, which lost 5 bases and 3 bases, there was a span of 17 bases. The germline gives CDR1 SGHTS, CDR2 YDEGEE. The CDR3 is made up of 15 amino acids. The chain's CDR3 is CASSPLGGSEETQYF. In DNA form, the CDR3 reads TGTGCCAGCAGTCCTTTAGGTGGGAGTGAAGAGACCCAGTACTTC.

The chain links TRBV4-2 to TRBJ1-2, with D unresolved. V lost 1 base and J lost 2, with 11 bases in between. The V gene's germline CDR1 is LGHNA and CDR2 YNFKEQ. CDR3 length: 15 residues. The CDR3 loop reads CASSQVLSLNYGYTF. In DNA, the CDR3 is TGTGCCAGCAGCCAAGTTTTGAGTCTGAACTATGGCTACACCTTC.

This chain joins TRBV5-1 and TRBJ1-4, with D perhaps matching TRBD1 (5 bases). Trimming shortened V by 3 bases and J by 3 bases, and 15 bases separated the two germline ends. Germline CDR1 is SGHRS and CDR2 is YFSETQ. The CDR3 sequence is 16 residues long. The CDR3: CASSSQGSLANEKLFF. Here the CDR3 DNA reads TGCGCCAGCAGCTCCCAGGGATCGTTAGCTAATGAAAAACTGTTTTTT.

The chain carries TRBV28 and TRBJ2-5; TRBD2 agrees at 9 bases. Germline CDR1 MDHEN, CDR2 SYDVKM. J was trimmed by 3 bases and V by 4 bases; bases with no gene match: 6. The CDR3 runs 15 residues. This CDR3 reads CASSSGAGGKETQYF. In nucleotides, the CDR3 is TGTGCCAGCAGTTCTGGGGCGGGAGGGAAAGAGACCCAGTACTTC.

This sequence joins TRBV4-1 and TRBJ2-1; D unclear. Germline lookup yields CDR1 MGHRA and CDR2 YSYEKL. V gave up 0 bases and J gave up 7 bases, with 13 bases separating them. CDR3 length: 15 amino acids. CDR3 DNA: TGCGCCAGCAGCCAAGATTGGGCACCCAGGAATGAGCAGTTCTTC. Translating it yields CASSQDWAPRNEQFF.